This T cell receptor beta chain derives from a study of blood T cell repertoires in COVID-19. Study-wide background: Specimens from acute and convalescent COVID-19 originated in the United States, Italy and Spain. Sources were T cells, B-cell-depleted T cells, or PBMCs; the material itself was cDNA or gDNA.

The V and J ends lost 5 bases and 2 bases, in that order; junction bases with no gene match: 11. Germline values: CDR1 SGHVS, CDR2 FNYEAQ. This CDR3 has 17 amino acids. In its sample, this clone was seen once. Under the authors' procedure: Researchers report that nucleated cell counts were estimated from reference gene primer amplification. Generated by immunoSEQ multiplex PCR, the TCRdb table keeps only in-frame clones and is missing some. The DNA was the basis for D and trimming; V, J and clone size are from that table. This table holds around 80,000 clones, 75% to 85% found once. The sample comprised peripheral blood. The genes are TRBV7-6 and TRBJ2-5; 10 bases fit TRBD2. The clonotype originates from a human donor in a cohort sampled during active COVID-19. CDR3 DNA sequence: TGTGCCAGCAGCGCCTTCTCGGGGACTAGCGCGCAAGAGACCCAGTACTTC. It yields the protein CASSAFSGTSAQETQYF. The full variable domain, rest sourced from reference TRBV7-6 and TRBJ2-5, is GAGVSQSPRYKVTKRGQDVALRCDPISGHVSLYWYRQALGQGPEFLTYFNYEAQQDKSGLPNDRFSAERPEGSISTLTIQRTEQRDSAMYRCASSAFSGTSAQETQYFGPGTRLLVL.